This T cell receptor (beta chain) was retrieved from a study of blood T cell repertoires in COVID-19. Study-level background: Whether acute or convalescent, the COVID-19 samples came from the United States, Italy and Spain.

CDR1 and CDR2 from the germline V gene are LGHNT and FRNRAP. The CDR3 contains 15 residues. Trimming pared 4 bases from V and 2 bases from J, leaving 12 bases between. This clone showed up just a few times. Clones were sequenced by immunoSEQ multiplex PCR, and TCRdb holds only the in-frame ones, with some missing. The sample contains approximately 140,000 clones, roughly nine tenths of which appear only once. The sample taken for sequencing was peripheral blood. The chain couples TRBV12-5 to TRBJ1-3; the D gene is possibly TRBD1 (5 bases). This sequence originates from a woman aged 55-70 years with active or convalescent COVID-19. The CDR3 sequence: CASGSPGHTGNTIYF. CDR3 DNA sequence: TGTGCTAGTGGTTCACCTGGACACACTGGAAACACCATATATTTT.